This T cell receptor (beta chain) was profiled in a study of CD8 T cells in Susac syndrome. The germline CDR1 and CDR2 sequences are SQVTM and ANQGSEA. The J segment lost 8 bases and the V segment lost 5 bases, leaving 11 bases of the junction unmatched. The CDR3 has 14 residues. When the RNA was reverse transcribed, random hexamers were used with an input of about 0.45 to 1 ug. TCRdb itself ran the immunoSEQ multiplex PCR reads through MiXCR, one entry per CDR3 protein. In the table there are roughly 200,000 distinct CDR3 sequences, roughly 94% of which are singletons. The V call is TRBV29-1, the J call TRBJ2-1; the match to TRBD2 covers 8 bases. The sequence derives from a human donor with Susac syndrome. The sequenced material came from CD4+ T cells from PBMCs. The CDR3 loop is CSVQTSGASHEQFF. The DNA of the CDR3 is TGCAGCGTTCAAACTAGCGGAGCAAGCCATGAGCAGTTCTTC.